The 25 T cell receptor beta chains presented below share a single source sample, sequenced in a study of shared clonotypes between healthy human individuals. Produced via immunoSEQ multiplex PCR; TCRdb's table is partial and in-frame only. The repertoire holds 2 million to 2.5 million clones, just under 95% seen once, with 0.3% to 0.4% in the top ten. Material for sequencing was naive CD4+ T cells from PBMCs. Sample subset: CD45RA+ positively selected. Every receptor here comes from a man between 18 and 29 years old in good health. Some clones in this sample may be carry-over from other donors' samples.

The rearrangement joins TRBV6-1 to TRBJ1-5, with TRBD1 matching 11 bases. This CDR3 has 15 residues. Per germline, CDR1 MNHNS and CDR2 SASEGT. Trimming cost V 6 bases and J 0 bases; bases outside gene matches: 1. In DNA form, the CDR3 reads TGTGCCAGCAGGGGACAGGGGGGTAGCAATCAGCCCCAGCATTTT. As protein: CASRGQGGSNQPQHF.

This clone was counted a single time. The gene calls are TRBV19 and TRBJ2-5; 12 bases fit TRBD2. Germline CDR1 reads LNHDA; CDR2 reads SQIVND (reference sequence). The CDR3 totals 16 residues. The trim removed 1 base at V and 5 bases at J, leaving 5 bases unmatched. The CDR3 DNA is TGTGCCAGTAGTATAGGACTAGCGGGAGCTCGGGAGACCCAGTACTTC. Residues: CASSIGLAGARETQYF. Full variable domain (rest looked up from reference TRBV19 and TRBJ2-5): DGGITQSPKYLFRKEGQNVTLSCEQNLNHDAMYWYRQDPGQGLRLIYYSQIVNDFQKGDIAEGYSVSREKKESFPLTVTSAQKNPTAFYLCASSIGLAGARETQYFGPGTRLLVL.

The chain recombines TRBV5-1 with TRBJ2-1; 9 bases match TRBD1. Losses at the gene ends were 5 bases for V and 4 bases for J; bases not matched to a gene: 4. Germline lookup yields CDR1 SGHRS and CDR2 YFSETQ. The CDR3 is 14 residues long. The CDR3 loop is CASRGTGKYNEQFF. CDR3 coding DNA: TGCGCCAGCAGGGGGACAGGGAAATACAATGAGCAGTTCTTC.

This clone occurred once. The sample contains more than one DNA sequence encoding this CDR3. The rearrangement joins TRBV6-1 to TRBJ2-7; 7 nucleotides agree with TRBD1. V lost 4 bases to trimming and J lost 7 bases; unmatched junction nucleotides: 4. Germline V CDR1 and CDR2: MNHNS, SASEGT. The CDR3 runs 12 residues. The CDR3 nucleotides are TGTGCCAGCAGTGGACAGGGATATGAGCAGTACTTC. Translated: CASSGQGYEQYF.

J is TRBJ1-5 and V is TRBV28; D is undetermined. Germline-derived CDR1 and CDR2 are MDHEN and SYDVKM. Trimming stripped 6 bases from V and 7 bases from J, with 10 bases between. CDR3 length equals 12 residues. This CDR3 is CASSNMGQPQHF. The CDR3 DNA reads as TGTGCCAGCAGCAACATGGGGCAGCCCCAGCATTTT.

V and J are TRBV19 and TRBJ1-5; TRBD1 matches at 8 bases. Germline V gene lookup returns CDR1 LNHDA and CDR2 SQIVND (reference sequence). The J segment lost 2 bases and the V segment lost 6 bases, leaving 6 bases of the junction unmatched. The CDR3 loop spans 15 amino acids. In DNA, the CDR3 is TGTGCCAGTAGCCCGACAGGGGTTGGCAATCAGCCCCAGCATTTT. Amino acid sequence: CASSPTGVGNQPQHF.

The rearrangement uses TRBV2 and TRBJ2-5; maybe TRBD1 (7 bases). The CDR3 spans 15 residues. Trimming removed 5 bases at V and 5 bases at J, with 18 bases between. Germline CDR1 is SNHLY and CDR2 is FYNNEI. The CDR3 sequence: CASSFEGGQRETQYF. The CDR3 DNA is TGTGCCAGCAGTTTTGAGGGGGGACAGCGCGAGACCCAGTACTTC.

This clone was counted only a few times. The CDR3 loop is CASRERGSGTNEQYF. Written as DNA, the CDR3 is TGTGCCAGCAGAGAAAGGGGCAGCGGGACGAACGAGCAGTACTTC. The genes are TRBV7-2 and TRBJ2-7; 7 bases are a match to TRBD2. Germline V gene data show CDR1 as SGHTA and CDR2 as FQGNSA. The V segment lost 6 bases and the J segment 5 bases; nucleotides outside the gene matches: 13. The CDR3 has 15 residues.

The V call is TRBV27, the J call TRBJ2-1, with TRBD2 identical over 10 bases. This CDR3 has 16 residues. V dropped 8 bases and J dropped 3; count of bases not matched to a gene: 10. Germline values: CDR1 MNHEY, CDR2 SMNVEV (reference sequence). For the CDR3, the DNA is TGTGCCAGCGGGACTAGCGCGACCCGAAACTACAATGAGCAGTTCTTC. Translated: CASGTSATRNYNEQFF.

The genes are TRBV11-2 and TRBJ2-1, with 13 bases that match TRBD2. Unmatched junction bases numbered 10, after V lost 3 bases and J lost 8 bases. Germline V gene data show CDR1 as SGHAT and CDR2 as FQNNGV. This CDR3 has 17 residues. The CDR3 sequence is CASSLIRLAGGKDEQFF. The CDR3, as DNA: TGTGCCAGCAGCTTGATCAGACTAGCGGGAGGTAAGGATGAGCAGTTCTTC. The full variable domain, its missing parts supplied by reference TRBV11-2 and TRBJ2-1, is EAGVAQSPRYKIIEKRQSVAFWCNPISGHATLYWYQQILGQGPKLLIQFQNNGVVDDSQLPKDRFSAERLKGVDSTLKIQPAKLEDSAVYLCASSLIRLAGGKDEQFFGPGTRLTVL.

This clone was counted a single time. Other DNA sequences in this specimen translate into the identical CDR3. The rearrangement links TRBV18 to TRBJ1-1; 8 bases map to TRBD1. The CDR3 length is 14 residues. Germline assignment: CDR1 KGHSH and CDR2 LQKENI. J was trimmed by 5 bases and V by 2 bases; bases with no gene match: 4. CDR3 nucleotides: TGTGCCAGCTCACCAACAGGGGGTGCGACTGAAGCTTTCTTT. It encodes CASSPTGGATEAFF. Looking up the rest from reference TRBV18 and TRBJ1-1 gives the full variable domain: NAGVMQNPRHLVRRRGQEARLRCSPMKGHSHVYWYRQLPEEGLKFMVYLQKENIIDESGMPKERFSAEFPKEGPSILRIQQVVRGDSAAYFCASSPTGGATEAFFGQGTRLTVV.

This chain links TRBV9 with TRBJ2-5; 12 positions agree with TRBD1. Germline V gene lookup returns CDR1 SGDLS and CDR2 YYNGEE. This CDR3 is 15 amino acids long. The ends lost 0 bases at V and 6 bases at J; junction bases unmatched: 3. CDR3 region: CASSVVGTGGQTQYF. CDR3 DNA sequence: TGTGCCAGCAGCGTAGTGGGGACAGGGGGCCAGACCCAGTACTTC. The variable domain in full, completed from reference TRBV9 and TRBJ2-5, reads DSGVTQTPKHLITATGQRVTLRCSPRSGDLSVYWYQQSLDQGLQFLIQYYNGEERAKGNILERFSAQQFPDLHSELNLSSLELGDSALYFCASSVVGTGGQTQYFGPGTRLLVL.

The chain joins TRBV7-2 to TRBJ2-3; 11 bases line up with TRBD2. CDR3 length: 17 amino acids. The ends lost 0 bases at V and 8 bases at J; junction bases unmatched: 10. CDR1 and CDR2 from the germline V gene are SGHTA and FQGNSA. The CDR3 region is CASSLATSLAGEGTQYF. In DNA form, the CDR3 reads TGTGCCAGCAGCTTAGCTACCTCACTAGCGGGAGAGGGTACGCAGTATTTT.

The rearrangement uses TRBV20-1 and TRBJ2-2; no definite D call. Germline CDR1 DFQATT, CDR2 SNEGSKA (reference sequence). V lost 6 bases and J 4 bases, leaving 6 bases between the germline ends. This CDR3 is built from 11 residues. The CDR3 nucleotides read TGCAGTGCCCTCGGCACCGGGGAGCTGTTTTTT. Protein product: CSALGTGELFF.

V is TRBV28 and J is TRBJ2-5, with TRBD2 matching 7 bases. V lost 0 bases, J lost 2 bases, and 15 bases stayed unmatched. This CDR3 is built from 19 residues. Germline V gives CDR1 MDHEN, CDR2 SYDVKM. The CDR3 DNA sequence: TGTGCCAGCAGTTTATGGACGACTCCCCGGGGGGATCGACAAGAGACCCAGTACTTC. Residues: CASSLWTTPRGDRQETQYF.

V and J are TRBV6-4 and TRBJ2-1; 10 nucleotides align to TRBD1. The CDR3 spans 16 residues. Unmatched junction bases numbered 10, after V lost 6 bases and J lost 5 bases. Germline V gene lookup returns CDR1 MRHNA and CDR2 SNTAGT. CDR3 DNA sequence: TGTGCCAGCAGAACCCCGACAGGGGGCGCCCACAATGAGCAGTTCTTC. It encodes CASRTPTGGAHNEQFF.

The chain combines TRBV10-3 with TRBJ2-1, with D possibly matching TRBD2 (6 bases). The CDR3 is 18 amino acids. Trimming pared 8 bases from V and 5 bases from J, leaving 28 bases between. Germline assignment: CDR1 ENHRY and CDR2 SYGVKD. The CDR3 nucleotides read TGTGCCATCGAGAACCCTTCCCTACCGGGACTCCTGAACAATGAGCAGTTCTTC. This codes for CAIENPSLPGLLNNEQFF.

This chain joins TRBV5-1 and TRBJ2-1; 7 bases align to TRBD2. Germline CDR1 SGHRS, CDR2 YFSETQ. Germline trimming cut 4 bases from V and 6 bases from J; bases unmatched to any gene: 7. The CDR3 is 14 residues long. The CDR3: CASSPRGVSNEQFF. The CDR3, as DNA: TGCGCCAGCAGCCCACGGGGGGTAAGCAATGAGCAGTTCTTC. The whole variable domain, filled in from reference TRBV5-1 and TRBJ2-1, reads KAGVTQTPRYLIKTRGQQVTLSCSPISGHRSVSWYQQTPGQGLQFLFEYFSETQRNKGNFPGRFSGRQFSNSRSEMNVSTLELGDSALYLCASSPRGVSNEQFFGPGTRLTVL.

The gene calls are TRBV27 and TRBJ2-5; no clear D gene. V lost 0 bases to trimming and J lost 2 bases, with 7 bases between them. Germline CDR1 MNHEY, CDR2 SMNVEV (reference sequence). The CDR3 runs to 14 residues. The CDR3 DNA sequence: TGTGCCAGCAGTTTATCGCTCAGACAAGAGACCCAGTACTTC. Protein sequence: CASSLSLRQETQYF.

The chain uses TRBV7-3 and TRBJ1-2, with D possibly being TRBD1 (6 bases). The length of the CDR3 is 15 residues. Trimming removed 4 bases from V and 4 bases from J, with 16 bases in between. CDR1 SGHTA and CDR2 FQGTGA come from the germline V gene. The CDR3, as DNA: TGTGCCAGCAGCTCCAACCCAGGGGCGGTCTATGGCTACACCTTC. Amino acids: CASSSNPGAVYGYTF.

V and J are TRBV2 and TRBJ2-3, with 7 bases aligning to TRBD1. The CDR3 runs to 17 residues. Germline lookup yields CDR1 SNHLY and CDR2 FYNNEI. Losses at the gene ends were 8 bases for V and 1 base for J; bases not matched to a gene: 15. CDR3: CASRDSLSTRGTDTQYF. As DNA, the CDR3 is TGTGCCAGCCGGGACAGCCTTTCCACCAGAGGCACAGATACGCAGTATTTT.

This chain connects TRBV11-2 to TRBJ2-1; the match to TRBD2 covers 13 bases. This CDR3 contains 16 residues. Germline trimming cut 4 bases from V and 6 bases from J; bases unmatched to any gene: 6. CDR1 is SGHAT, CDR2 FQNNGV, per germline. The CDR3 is CASSYGTSGEVNEQFF. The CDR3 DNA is TGTGCCAGCAGCTACGGGACTAGCGGGGAGGTCAATGAGCAGTTCTTC.

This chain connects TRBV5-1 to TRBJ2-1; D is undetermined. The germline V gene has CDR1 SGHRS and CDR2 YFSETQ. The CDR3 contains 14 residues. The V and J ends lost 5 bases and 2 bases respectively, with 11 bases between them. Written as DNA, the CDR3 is TGCGCCAGCAGGGGCTCCCAGACCTACAATGAGCAGTTCTTC. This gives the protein CASRGSQTYNEQFF.

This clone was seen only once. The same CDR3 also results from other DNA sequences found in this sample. The CDR3 spells CASSQPLAKNIQYF. In DNA form, the CDR3 reads TGCGCCAGCAGCCAACCCCTAGCCAAAAACATTCAGTACTTC. The V call is TRBV4-1, the J call TRBJ2-4; no clear D gene. Germline CDR1 reads MGHRA; CDR2 reads YSYEKL. Trimming stripped 2 bases from V and 0 bases from J, with 5 bases between. The CDR3 covers 14 residues.

CDR3 sequence: CASSLAGTKETQYF. The DNA of the CDR3 is TGTGCCAGCAGCTTAGCCGGGACAAAAGAGACCCAGTACTTC. This rearrangement joins TRBV7-2 to TRBJ2-5, with D possibly being TRBD1 (6 bases). The CDR3 has 14 amino acids. The ends were cut back, 0 bases at V and 3 bases at J, with 8 bases in the middle. Germline CDR1 SGHTA, CDR2 FQGNSA.